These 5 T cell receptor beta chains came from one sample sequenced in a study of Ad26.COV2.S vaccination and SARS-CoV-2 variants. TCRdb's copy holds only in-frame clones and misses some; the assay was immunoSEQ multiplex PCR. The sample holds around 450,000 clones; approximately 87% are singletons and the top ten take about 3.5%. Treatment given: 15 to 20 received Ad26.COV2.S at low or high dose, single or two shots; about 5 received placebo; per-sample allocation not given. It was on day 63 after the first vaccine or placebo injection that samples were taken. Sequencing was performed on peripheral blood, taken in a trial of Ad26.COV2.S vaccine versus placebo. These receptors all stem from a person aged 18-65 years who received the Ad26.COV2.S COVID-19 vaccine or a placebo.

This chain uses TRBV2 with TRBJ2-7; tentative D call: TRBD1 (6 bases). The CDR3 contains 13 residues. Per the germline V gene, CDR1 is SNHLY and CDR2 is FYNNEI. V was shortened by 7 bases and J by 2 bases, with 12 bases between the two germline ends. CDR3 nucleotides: TGTGCCAGCATCGGGACATTAGCCTACGAGCAGTACTTC. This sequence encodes CASIGTLAYEQYF.

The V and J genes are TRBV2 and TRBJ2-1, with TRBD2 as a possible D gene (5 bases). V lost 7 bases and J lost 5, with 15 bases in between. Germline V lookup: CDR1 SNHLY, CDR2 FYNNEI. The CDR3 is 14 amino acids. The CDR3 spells CASNTNPGNNEQFF. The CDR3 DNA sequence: TGTGCCAGCAACACAAATCCGGGGAACAATGAGCAGTTCTTC.

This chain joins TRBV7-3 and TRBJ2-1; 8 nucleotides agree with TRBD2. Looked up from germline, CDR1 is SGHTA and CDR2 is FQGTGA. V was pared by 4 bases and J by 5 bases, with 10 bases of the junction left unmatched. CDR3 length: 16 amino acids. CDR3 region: CASSSQGQRGNNEQFF. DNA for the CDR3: TGTGCCAGCAGCTCCCAGGGTCAGCGGGGGAACAATGAGCAGTTCTTC.

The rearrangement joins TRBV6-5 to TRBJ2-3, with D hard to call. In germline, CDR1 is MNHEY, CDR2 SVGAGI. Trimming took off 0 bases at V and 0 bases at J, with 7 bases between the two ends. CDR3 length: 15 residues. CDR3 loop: CASSYSSTSTDTQYF. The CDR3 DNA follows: TGTGCCAGCAGTTACTCGAGCACTAGCACAGATACGCAGTATTTT.

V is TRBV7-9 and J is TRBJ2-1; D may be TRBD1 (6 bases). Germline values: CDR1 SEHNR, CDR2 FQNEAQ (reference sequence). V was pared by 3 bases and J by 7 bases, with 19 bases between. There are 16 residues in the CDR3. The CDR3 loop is CASSFSGTPPGNEQFF. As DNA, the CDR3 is TGTGCCAGCAGCTTCTCCGGGACACCTCCTGGGAATGAGCAGTTCTTC.